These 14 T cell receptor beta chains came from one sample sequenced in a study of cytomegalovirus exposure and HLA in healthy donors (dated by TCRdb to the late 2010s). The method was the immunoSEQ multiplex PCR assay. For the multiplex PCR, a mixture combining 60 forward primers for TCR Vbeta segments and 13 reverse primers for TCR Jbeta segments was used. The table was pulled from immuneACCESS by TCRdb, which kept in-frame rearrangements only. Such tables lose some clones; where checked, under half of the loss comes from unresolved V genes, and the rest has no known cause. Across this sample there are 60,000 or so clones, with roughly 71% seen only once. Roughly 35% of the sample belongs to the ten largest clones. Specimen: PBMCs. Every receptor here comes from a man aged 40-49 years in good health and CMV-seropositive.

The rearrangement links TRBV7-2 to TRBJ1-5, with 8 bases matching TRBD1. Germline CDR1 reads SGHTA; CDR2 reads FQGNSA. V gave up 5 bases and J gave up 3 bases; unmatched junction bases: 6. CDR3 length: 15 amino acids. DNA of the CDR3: TGTGCCAGCAGCCAAGAGACAGGGGACAATCAGCCCCAGCATTTT. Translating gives CASSQETGDNQPQHF.

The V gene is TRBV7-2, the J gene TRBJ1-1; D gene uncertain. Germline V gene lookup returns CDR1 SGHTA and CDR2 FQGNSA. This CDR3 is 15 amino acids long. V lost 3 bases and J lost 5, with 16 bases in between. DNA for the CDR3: TGTGCCAGCAGCTTGGAGAGTGGAGTAAAGACTGAAGCTTTCTTT. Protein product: CASSLESGVKTEAFF.

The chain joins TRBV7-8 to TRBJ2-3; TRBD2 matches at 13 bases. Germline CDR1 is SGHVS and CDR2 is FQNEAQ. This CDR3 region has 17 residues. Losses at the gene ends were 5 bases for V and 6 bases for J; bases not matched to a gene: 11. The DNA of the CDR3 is TGTGCCAGCAGCCGTTCCGGGACTAGCGGGGCGGGGGATACGCAGTATTTT. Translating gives CASSRSGTSGAGDTQYF.

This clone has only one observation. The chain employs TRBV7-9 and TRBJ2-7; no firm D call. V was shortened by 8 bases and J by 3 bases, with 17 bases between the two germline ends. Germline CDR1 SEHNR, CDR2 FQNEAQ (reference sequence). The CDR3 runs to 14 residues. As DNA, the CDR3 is TGTGCCAGCTCCGCCACAGCAACCTACTACGAGCAGTACTTC. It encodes CASSATATYYEQYF.

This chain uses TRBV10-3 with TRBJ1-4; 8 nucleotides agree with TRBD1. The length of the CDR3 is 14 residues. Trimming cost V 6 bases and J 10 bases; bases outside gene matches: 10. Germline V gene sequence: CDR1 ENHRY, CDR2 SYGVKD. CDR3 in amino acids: CAIRKGQESGKLFF. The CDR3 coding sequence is TGTGCCATCAGAAAGGGACAGGAGAGCGGAAAACTGTTTTTT.

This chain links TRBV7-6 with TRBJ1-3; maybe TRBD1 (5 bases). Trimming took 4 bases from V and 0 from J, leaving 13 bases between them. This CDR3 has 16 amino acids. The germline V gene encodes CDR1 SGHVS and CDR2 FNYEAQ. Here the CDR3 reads CASSSGTQHSGNTIYF. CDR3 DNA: TGTGCCAGCAGCTCCGGGACTCAACACTCTGGAAACACCATATATTTT.

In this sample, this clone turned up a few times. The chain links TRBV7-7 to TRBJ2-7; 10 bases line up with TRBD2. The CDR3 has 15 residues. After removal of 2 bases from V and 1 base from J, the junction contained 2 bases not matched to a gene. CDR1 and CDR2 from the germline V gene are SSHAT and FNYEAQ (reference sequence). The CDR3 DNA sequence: TGTGCCAGCAGCTTACTAGCGGGGGAGTCCTACGAGCAGTACTTC. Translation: CASSLLAGESYEQYF.

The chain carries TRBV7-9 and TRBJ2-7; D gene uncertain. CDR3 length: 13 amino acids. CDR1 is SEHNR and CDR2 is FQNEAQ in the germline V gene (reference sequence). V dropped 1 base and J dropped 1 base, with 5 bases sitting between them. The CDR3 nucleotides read TGTGCCAGCAGCTTAGACGGGTCCTACGAGCAGTACTTC. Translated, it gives CASSLDGSYEQYF.

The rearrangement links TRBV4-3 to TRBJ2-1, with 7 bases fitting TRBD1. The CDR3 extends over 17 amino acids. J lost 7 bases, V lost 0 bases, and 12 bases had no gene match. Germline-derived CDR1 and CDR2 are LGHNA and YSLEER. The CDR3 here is CASSQEGSKGAINEQFF. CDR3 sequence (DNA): TGCGCCAGCAGCCAAGAAGGTTCCAAGGGGGCAATTAATGAGCAGTTCTTC.

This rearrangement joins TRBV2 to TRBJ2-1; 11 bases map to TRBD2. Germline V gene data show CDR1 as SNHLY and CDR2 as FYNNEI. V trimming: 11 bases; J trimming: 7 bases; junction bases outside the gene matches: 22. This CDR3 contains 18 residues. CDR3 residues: CAFTKGILAGASGNEQFF. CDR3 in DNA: TGTGCCTTTACTAAGGGTATACTAGCGGGGGCATCGGGGAATGAGCAGTTCTTC.

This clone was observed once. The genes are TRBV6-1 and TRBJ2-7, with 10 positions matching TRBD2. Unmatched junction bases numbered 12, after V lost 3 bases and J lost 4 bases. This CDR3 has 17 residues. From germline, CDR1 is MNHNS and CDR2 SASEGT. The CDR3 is CASSDNPSASGGYEQYF. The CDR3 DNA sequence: TGTGCCAGCAGTGACAACCCCTCGGCTAGCGGGGGATACGAGCAGTACTTC.

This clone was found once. The CDR3 region is CASSFRDRGRWAEAFF. For the CDR3, the DNA is TGTGCCAGCAGCTTCCGGGACAGGGGAAGGTGGGCTGAAGCTTTCTTT. The rearrangement uses TRBV5-6 and TRBJ1-1; 10 bases map to TRBD1. The CDR3 has 16 residues. The V gene end was trimmed by 2 bases and the J gene end by 6 bases; junction bases not matched to a gene: 10. CDR1 SGHDT and CDR2 YYEEEE come from the germline V gene.

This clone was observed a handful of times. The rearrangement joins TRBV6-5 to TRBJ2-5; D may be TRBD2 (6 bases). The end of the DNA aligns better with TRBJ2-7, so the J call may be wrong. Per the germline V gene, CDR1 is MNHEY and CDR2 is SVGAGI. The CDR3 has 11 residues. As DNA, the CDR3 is TGTGCCAGCCGGAGGGTGGACGAGCAGTACTTC. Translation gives CASRRVDEQYF.

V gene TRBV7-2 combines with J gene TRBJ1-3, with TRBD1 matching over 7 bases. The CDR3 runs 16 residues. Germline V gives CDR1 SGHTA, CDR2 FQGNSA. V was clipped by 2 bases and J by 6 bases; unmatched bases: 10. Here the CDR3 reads CASSLKGTGVLNTIYF. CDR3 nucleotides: TGTGCCAGCAGCTTAAAGGGTACAGGGGTGTTAAACACCATATATTTT.